Sequencing of this TCR beta chain was carried out in a study of Ad26.COV2.S vaccination and SARS-CoV-2 variants. Looking at the study overall: By the intramuscular route, Ad26.COV2.S was given once, or twice 56 days apart. Study results and caveats: People who got the vaccine had more spike-specific TCR breadth than people who got placebo. It was reported that spike-specific CD8+ and CD4+ T cell responses were substantially broad after vaccination.

Here immunoSEQ multiplex PCR was the method, and the copy in TCRdb shows in-frame clones only, minus some. The data contain some 370,000 clones, roughly four fifths of them singletons. Treatment indicated: 15 to 20 received Ad26.COV2.S at low or high dose, single or two shots; roughly five received placebo; per-sample allocation not given. Day 63 after the first vaccine or placebo injection was the time point for sampling. This clone appeared a single time. No antigen is known for it. CDR1 and CDR2 (germline): SEHNR, FQNEAQ (reference sequence). Trimming stripped 5 bases from V and 5 bases from J, with 21 bases between. There are 16 residues in the CDR3.

The chain is built from TRBV7-9 and TRBJ1-2; D is ambiguous. The sample consisted of peripheral blood, taken in a trial of Ad26.COV2.S vaccine versus placebo. This clonotype was sampled from a person aged 18-60 years who received the Ad26.COV2.S COVID-19 vaccine or a placebo. The CDR3 nucleotides read TGTGCCAGCAGCACCTCTGACGGGGAACAATCTTATGGCTACACCTTC. It specifies CASSTSDGEQSYGYTF. Based on the CDR3 plus reference TRBV7-9 and TRBJ1-2, the full variable domain is DTGVSQNPRHKITKRGQNVTFRCDPISEHNRLYWYRQTLGQGPEFLTYFQNEAQLEKSRLLSDRFSAERPKGSFSTLEIQRTEQGDSAMYLCASSTSDGEQSYGYTFGSGTRLTVV.